The sequence of this TCR beta chain was determined in a study of PD-1 and CTLA-4 blockade in melanoma. Germline CDR1 and CDR2: SGDLS and YYNGEE. The CDR3 extends over 15 amino acids. The V end lost 4 bases, the J end lost 2 bases, and 14 bases lay between the germline ends. The table came from immunoSEQ multiplex PCR; TCRdb's copy has only in-frame clones and leaves some out. The table lists tens of thousands of clones, around 93% of them singletons. The V call is TRBV9, the J call TRBJ2-3; D assignment may be TRBD1 or TRBD2 (5 bases each). The material sequenced was CD8+ T cells from peripheral blood, taken from a patient given anti-PD-1 treatment. The TCR sequence derives from a human donor with melanoma. The CDR3 sequence is CASSYEGRDTDTQYF. In DNA, the CDR3 is TGTGCCAGCAGCTATGAGGGACGGGACACAGATACGCAGTATTTT.